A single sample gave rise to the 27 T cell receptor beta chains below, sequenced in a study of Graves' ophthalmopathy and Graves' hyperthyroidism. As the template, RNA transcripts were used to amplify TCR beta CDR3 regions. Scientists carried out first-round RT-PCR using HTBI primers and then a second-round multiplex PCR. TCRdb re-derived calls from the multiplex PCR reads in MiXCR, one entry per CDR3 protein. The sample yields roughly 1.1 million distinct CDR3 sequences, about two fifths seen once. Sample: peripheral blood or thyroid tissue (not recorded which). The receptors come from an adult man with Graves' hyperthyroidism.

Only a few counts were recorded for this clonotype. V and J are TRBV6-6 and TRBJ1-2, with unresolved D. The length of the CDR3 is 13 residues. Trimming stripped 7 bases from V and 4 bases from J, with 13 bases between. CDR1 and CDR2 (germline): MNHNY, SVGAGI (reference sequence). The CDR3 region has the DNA TGTGCCAGCAAGCTAGGATCCTCCTATGGCTACACCTTC. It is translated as CASKLGSSYGYTF.

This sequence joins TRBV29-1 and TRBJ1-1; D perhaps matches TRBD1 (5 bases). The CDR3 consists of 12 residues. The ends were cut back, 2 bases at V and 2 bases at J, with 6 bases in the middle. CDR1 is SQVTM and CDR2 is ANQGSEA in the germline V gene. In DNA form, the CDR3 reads TGCAGCGTTGAAAGGGGTAACACTGAAGCTTTCTTT. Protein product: CSVERGNTEAFF.

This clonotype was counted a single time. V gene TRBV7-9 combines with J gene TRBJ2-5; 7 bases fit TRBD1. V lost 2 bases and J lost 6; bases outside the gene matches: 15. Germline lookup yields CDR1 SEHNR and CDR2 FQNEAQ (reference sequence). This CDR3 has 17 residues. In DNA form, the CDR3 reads TGTGCCAGCAGCTTACCCAGGGGGACAGCAGGTAGAAAGACCCAGTACTTC. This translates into CASSLPRGTAGRKTQYF.

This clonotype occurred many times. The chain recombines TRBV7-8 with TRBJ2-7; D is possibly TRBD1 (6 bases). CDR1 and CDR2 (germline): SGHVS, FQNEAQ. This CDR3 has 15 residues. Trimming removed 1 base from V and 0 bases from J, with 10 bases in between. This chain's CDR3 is CASSLGDTSSYEQYF. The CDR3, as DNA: TGTGCCAGCAGCTTAGGGGACACGAGCTCCTACGAGCAGTACTTC.

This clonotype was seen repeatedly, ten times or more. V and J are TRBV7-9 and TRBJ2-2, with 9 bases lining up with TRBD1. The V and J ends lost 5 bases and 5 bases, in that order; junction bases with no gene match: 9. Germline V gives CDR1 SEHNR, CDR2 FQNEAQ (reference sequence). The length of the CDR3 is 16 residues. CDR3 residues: CASSRPQGALTGELFF. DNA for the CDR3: TGTGCCAGCAGCAGGCCACAGGGGGCATTGACCGGGGAGCTGTTTTTT.

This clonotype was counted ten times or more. CDR3 amino acids: CASSLAGPRVGETQYF. CDR3 DNA sequence: TGTGCCAGCAGCTTAGCGGGCCCCCGGGTGGGGGAGACCCAGTACTTC. V and J are TRBV7-2 and TRBJ2-5; D uncertain. This CDR3 is built from 16 residues. Germline values: CDR1 SGHTA, CDR2 FQGNSA. V was pared by 0 bases and J by 5 bases, with 16 bases between. Looking up the rest from reference TRBV7-2 and TRBJ2-5 gives the full variable domain: GAGVSQSPSNKVTEKGKDVELRCDPISGHTALYWYRQSLGQGLEFLIYFQGNSAPDKSGLPSDRFSAERTGGSVSTLTIQRTQQEDSAVYLCASSLAGPRVGETQYFGPGTRLLVL.

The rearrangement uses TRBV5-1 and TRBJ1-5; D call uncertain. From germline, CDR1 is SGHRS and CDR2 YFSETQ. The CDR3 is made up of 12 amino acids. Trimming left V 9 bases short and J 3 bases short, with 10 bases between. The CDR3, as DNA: TGCGCCAACAAGATCGCCAATCAGCCCCAGCATTTT. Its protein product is CANKIANQPQHF.

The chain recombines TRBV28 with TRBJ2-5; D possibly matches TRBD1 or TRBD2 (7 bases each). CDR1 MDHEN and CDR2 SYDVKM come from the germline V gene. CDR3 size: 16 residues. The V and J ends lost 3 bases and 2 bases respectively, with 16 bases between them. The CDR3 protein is CASSLGGGGGQETQYF. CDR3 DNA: TGTGCCAGCAGTTTGGGAGGGGGCGGGGGACAAGAGACCCAGTACTTC.

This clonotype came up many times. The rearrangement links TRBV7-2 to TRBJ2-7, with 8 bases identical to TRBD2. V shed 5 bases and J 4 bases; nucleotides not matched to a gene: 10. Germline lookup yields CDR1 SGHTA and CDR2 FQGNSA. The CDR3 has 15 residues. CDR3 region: CASSPQAGLVYEQYF. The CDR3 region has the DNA TGTGCCAGCAGCCCACAGGCGGGACTAGTGTACGAGCAGTACTTC.

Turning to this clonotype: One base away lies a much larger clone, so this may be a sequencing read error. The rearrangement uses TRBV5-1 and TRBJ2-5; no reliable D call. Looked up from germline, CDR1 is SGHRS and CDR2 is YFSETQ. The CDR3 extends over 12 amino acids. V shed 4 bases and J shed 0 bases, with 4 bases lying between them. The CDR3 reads CASSENQETQYF. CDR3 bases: TGCGCCAGCAGCGAGAACCAAGAGACCCAGTACTTC.

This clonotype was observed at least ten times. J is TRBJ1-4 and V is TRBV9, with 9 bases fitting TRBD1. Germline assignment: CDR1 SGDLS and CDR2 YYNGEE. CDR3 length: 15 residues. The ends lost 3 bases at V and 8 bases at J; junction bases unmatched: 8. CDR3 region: CASSGGTGLREKLFF. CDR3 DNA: TGTGCCAGCAGCGGCGGGACAGGGCTTCGGGAAAAACTGTTTTTT.

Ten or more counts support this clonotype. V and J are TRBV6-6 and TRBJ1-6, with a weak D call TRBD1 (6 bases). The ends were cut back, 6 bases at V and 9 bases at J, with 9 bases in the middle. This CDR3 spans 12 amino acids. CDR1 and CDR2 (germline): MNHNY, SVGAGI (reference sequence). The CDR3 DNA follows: TGTGCCAGCAGGAGCAGGGGTTCACCCCTCCACTTT. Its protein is CASRSRGSPLHF.

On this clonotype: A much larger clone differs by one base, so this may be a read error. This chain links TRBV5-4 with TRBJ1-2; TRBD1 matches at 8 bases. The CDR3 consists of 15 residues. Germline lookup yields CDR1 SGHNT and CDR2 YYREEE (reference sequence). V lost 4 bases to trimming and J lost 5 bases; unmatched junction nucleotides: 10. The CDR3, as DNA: TGTGCCAGCAGCCCCCGGACAGGGTTGGGGTATGGCTACACCTTC. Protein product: CASSPRTGLGYGYTF.

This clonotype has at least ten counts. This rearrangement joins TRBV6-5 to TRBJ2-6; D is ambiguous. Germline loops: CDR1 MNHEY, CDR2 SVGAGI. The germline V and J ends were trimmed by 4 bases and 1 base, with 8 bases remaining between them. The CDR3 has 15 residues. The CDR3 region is CASSSDMSGANVLTF. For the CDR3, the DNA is TGTGCCAGCAGTTCCGACATGTCTGGGGCCAACGTCCTGACTTTC.

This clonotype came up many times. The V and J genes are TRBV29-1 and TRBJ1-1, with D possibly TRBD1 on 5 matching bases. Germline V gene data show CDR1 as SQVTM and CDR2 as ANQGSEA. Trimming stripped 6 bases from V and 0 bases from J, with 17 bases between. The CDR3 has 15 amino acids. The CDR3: CSVGTDNGMNTEAFF. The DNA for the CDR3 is TGCAGCGTAGGTACGGACAATGGGATGAACACTGAAGCTTTCTTT.

CDR3 in DNA: TGCGCCAGCAGCCGAGGAATTCAGGACTACGAGCAGTACTTC. As protein: CASSRGIQDYEQYF. The V and J genes are TRBV4-3 and TRBJ2-7; D unclear. The CDR3 length is 14 residues. Germline lookup yields CDR1 LGHNA and CDR2 YSLEER. Trimming removed 4 bases from V and 3 bases from J, with 13 bases in between.

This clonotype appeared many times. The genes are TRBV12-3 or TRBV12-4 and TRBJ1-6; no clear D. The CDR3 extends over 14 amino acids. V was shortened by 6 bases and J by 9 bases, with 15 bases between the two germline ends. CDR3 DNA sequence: TGTGCCAGCAGCCCCCCGGGCGTTGGTTCACCCCTCCACTTT. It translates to CASSPPGVGSPLHF.

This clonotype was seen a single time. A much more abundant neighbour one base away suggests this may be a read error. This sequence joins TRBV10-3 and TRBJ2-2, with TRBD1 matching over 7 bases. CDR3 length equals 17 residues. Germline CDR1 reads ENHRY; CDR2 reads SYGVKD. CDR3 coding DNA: TGTGCCATCAGTGAGTCGATGGACAGGACGAACACCAGGGAGCTGTTTTTT. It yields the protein CAISESMDRTNTRELFF.

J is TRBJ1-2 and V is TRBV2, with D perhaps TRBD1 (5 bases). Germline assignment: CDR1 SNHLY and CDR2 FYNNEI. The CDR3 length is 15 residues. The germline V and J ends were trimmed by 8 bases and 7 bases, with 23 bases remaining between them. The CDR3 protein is CASARDGRGFSGYTF. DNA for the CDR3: TGTGCCAGCGCCAGGGACGGCCGGGGGTTTAGTGGCTACACCTTC.

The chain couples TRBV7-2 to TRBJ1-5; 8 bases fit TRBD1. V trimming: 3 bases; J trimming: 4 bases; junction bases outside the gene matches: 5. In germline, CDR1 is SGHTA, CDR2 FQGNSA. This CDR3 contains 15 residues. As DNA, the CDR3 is TGTGCCAGCAGCTTTGACAGGGGTTCAAATCAGCCCCAGCATTTT. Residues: CASSFDRGSNQPQHF.

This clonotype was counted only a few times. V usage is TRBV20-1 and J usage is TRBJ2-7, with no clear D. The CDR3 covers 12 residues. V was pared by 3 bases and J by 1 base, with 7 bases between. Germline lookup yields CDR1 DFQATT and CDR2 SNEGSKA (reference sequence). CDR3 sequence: CSASSGSYEQYF. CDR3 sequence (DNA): TGCAGTGCTAGTTCCGGATCCTACGAGCAGTACTTC.

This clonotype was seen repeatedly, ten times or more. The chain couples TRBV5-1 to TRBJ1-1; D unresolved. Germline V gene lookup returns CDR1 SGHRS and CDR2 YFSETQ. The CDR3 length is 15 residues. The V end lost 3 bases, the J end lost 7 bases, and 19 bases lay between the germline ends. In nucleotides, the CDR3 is TGCGCCAGCAGCTCACAGCCTGCTGGGGTTGGTGAAGCTTTCTTT. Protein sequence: CASSSQPAGVGEAFF.

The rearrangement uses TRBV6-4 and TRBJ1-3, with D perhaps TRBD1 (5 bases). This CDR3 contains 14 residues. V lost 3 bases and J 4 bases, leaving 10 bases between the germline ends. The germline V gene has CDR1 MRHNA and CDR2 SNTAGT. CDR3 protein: CASSESPGGNTIYF. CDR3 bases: TGTGCCAGCAGTGAATCGCCAGGGGGAAACACCATATATTTT.

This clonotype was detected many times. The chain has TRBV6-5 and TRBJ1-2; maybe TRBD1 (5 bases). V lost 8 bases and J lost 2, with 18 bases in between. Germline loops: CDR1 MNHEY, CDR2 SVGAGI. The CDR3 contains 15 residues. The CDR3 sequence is CASAMGGASNYGYTF. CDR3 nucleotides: TGTGCCAGCGCGATGGGAGGGGCTTCCAACTATGGCTACACCTTC.

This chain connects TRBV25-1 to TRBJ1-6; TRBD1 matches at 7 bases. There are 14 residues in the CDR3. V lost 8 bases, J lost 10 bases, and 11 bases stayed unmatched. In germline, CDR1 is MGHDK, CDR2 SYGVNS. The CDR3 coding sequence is TGTGCCAGCTTAGAAACAGGGGCCGGATCACCCCTCCACTTT. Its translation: CASLETGAGSPLHF.

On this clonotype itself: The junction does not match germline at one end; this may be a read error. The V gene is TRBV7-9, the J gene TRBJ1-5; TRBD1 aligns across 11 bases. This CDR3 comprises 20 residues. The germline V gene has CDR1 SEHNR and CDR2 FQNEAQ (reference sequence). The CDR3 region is CASNLYIGTGGPDRVQPQHF. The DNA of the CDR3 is TGTGCCAGCAACTTATATATTGGGACAGGGGGGCCAGATCGGGTTCAGCCCCAGCATTTT. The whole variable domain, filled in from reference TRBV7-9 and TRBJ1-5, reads DTGVSQNPRHKITKRGQNVTFRCDPISEHNRLYWYRQTLGQGPEFLTYFQNEAQLEKSRLLSDRFSAERPKGSFSTLEIQRTEQGDSAMYLCASNLYIGTGGPDRVQPQHFGDGTRLSIL.

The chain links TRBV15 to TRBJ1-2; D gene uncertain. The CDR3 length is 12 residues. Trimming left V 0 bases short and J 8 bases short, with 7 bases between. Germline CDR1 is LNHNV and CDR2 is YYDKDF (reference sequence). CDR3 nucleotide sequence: TGTGCCACCAGCAGAGATCATGGGGGCTACACCTTC. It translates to CATSRDHGGYTF.